The 14 T cell receptor beta chains below were found in one sample sequenced in a study of shared clonotypes between healthy human individuals (dated by TCRdb to between 2020 and 2021). Libraries were made using the immunoSEQ multiplex PCR assay. TCRdb retrieved this table from immuneACCESS and kept in-frame rearrangements only. Not all clones are present; in checked studies, unresolved V genes account for under half, and no reason is known for the remainder. This sample has 550,000 to 850,000 clones in its table, and approximately 74% of those were observed once. The ten largest clones add up to less than 2% of the sample. The sequencing input was memory CD4+ T cells sorted from blood. The sample's cell subset or site, from its label and the paper: CD45RA-negative fraction. These TCRs come from a woman under 40 in good health.

The chain recombines TRBV19 with TRBJ1-1, with D tentatively TRBD1 (5 bases). There are 18 residues in the CDR3. The V end lost 2 bases, the J end lost 1 base, and 20 bases lay between the germline ends. Germline V gene sequence: CDR1 LNHDA, CDR2 SQIVND (reference sequence). Written as DNA, the CDR3 is TGTGCCAGTAGTATAACTGGTTGGCAGGGTGGCGGGAACACTGAAGCTTTCTTT. It is translated as CASSITGWQGGGNTEAFF.

The chain is built from TRBV27 and TRBJ1-5; D unresolved. Germline values: CDR1 MNHEY, CDR2 SMNVEV (reference sequence). The CDR3 consists of 11 residues. Trimming took off 4 bases at V and 5 bases at J, with 3 bases between the two ends. This CDR3 is CASSSHQPQHF. Written as DNA, the CDR3 is TGTGCCAGCAGTTCACATCAGCCCCAGCATTTT.

In this sample, this clone turned up many times. As DNA, the CDR3 is TGTGCCATCAGTGAGGTAAACGGAAACAAAGAGACCCAGTACTTC. Protein: CAISEVNGNKETQYF. The J gene is TRBJ2-5, the V gene TRBV10-3, with D unresolved. V shed 2 bases and J shed 3 bases, with 13 bases lying between them. The CDR3 length is 15 residues. CDR1 and CDR2 (germline): ENHRY, SYGVKD.

CDR3 residues: CASSSAYEQYF. The CDR3, as DNA: TGTGCCAGCAGTTCTGCCTACGAGCAGTACTTC. The chain recombines TRBV28 with TRBJ2-7; D remains unclear. The CDR3 is made up of 11 amino acids. Deletions cut 4 bases from V and 2 bases from J, with 3 bases between. Germline V gene data show CDR1 as MDHEN and CDR2 as SYDVKM.

This chain uses TRBV6-4 with TRBJ2-2; 7 bases are shared with TRBD1. Trimming took 6 bases from V and 6 from J; bases not matched to a gene: 7. The CDR3 loop spans 14 amino acids. In germline, CDR1 is MRHNA, CDR2 SNTAGT. The CDR3 region has the DNA TGTGCCAGCAGAGAACTTACAGGGGCCGGGGAGCTGTTTTTT. Translation gives CASRELTGAGELFF.

The CDR3 DNA sequence: TGTGCCAGTAACAGGGGATGGGAAAAACTGTTTTTT. It is translated as CASNRGWEKLFF. The chain combines TRBV6-1 with TRBJ1-4; 7 bases align to TRBD1. Germline CDR1 and CDR2: MNHNS and SASEGT. Losses at the gene ends were 9 bases for V and 8 bases for J; bases not matched to a gene: 6. The CDR3 spans 12 residues.

In regard to this clone: This may be a read error: a much more frequent sequence differs by one nucleotide. This same CDR3 is encoded by further DNA sequences in the sample. This chain connects TRBV5-1 to TRBJ2-3; no clear D. The V and J ends lost 0 bases and 2 bases respectively, with 7 bases between them. The CDR3 totals 14 residues. The germline V gene encodes CDR1 SGHRS and CDR2 YFSETQ. For the CDR3, the DNA is TGCGCCAGCAGCTTGGCAGAGGTCACAGATACGCAGTATTTT. Encoded protein: CASSLAEVTDTQYF.

This clone was found a few times. The chain has TRBV28 and TRBJ1-4; 8 nucleotides match TRBD1. V lost 3 bases, J lost 7 bases, and 13 bases stayed unmatched. This CDR3 comprises 17 residues. The germline gives CDR1 MDHEN, CDR2 SYDVKM. The CDR3 protein is CASSLVLGSQGAEKLFF. CDR3 in DNA: TGTGCCAGCAGTTTGGTTTTAGGGTCGCAGGGGGCTGAAAAACTGTTTTTT. Supplemented by reference TRBV28 and TRBJ1-4, the full variable domain reads DVKVTQSSRYLVKRTGEKVFLECVQDMDHENMFWYRQDPGLGLRLIYFSYDVKMKEKGDIPEGYSVSREKKERFSLILESASTNQTSMYLCASSLVLGSQGAEKLFFGSGTQLSVL.

This chain links TRBV11-2 with TRBJ2-7, with no clear D. The CDR3 sequence is 14 residues long. Germline V gene sequence: CDR1 SGHAT, CDR2 FQNNGV. Trimming removed 1 base from V and 1 base from J, with 8 bases in between. CDR3 sequence reads: CASSLGGKSYEQYF. The CDR3 DNA sequence: TGTGCCAGCAGCTTAGGTGGGAAATCCTACGAGCAGTACTTC. The whole variable domain, remainder taken from reference TRBV11-2 and TRBJ2-7, is EAGVAQSPRYKIIEKRQSVAFWCNPISGHATLYWYQQILGQGPKLLIQFQNNGVVDDSQLPKDRFSAERLKGVDSTLKIQPAKLEDSAVYLCASSLGGKSYEQYFGPGTRLTVT.

The chain is built from TRBV4-2 and TRBJ1-2, with D maybe TRBD1 (6 bases). Germline loops: CDR1 LGHNA, CDR2 YNFKEQ. V lost 0 bases and J lost 0, with 8 bases in between. The CDR3 is made up of 15 amino acids. This chain's CDR3 is CASSQEWTANYGYTF. CDR3 in DNA: TGTGCCAGCAGCCAAGAATGGACAGCTAACTATGGCTACACCTTC.

This chain uses TRBV5-1 with TRBJ2-1; a possible D gene is TRBD2 (6 bases). The germline V gene encodes CDR1 SGHRS and CDR2 YFSETQ. V was trimmed by 4 bases and J by 5 bases, leaving 16 bases between them. The CDR3 has 15 amino acids. DNA of the CDR3: TGCGCCAGCAGCCTAATAGGGACTCCAGACAATGAGCAGTTCTTC. Translating it yields CASSLIGTPDNEQFF.

This clone was seen only a few times. This rearrangement joins TRBV29-1 to TRBJ2-1; possible D gene TRBD2, 5 bases. Germline CDR1 and CDR2: SQVTM and ANQGSEA. V dropped 3 bases and J dropped 6 bases, with 15 bases sitting between them. The CDR3 is made up of 14 amino acids. The CDR3: CSVEREIFGNEQFF. CDR3 nucleotides: TGCAGCGTTGAGAGGGAGATTTTTGGCAATGAGCAGTTCTTC.

For this clone: The same CDR3 can be traced to other DNA sequences in this sample. The chain uses TRBV7-9 and TRBJ2-5; no definite D call. The CDR3 extends over 12 amino acids. V was shortened by 1 base and J by 5 bases, with 5 bases between the two germline ends. The germline V gene encodes CDR1 SEHNR and CDR2 FQNEAQ (reference sequence). DNA of the CDR3: TGTGCCAGCAGCTTAGGGTCGGAGACCCAGTACTTC. This codes for CASSLGSETQYF. Drawing the rest from reference TRBV7-9 and TRBJ2-5, the complete variable domain is DTGVSQNPRHKITKRGQNVTFRCDPISEHNRLYWYRQTLGQGPEFLTYFQNEAQLEKSRLLSDRFSAERPKGSFSTLEIQRTEQGDSAMYLCASSLGSETQYFGPGTRLLVL.

J is TRBJ2-7 and V is TRBV2, with 7 bases aligning to TRBD1. The CDR3 is made up of 14 amino acids. Germline V gene lookup returns CDR1 SNHLY and CDR2 FYNNEI. The trim removed 6 bases at V and 3 bases at J, leaving 8 bases unmatched. The CDR3 region has the DNA TGTGCCAGCAGCCAGGGACAGCACAACTACGAGCAGTACTTC. It specifies CASSQGQHNYEQYF.